This T cell receptor (beta chain) was sequenced for a study of T cell responses to AZD1222 COVID-19 vaccine. Trimming removed 6 bases at V and 1 base at J, with 7 bases between. Germline values: CDR1 KGHSH, CDR2 LQKENI. This CDR3 comprises 13 residues. TCRdb's copy holds only in-frame clones and misses some; the assay was immunoSEQ multiplex PCR. The table shows roughly 130,000 clones, with roughly 90% occurring only once. The sample here was peripheral blood, taken on day 0 of AZD1222 vaccination. The genes are TRBV18 and TRBJ1-5; D is uncertain. The sequence came from an adult in good health. CDR3: CASSQRSNQPQHF. CDR3 sequence (DNA): TGTGCCAGCTCTCAACGAAGCAATCAGCCCCAGCATTTT.